Following are 5 T cell receptor beta chains from one sample sequenced in a study of T cell repertoires in cytomegalovirus infection. In TCRdb, the reads were re-called with MiXCR into one record per CDR3 protein. The profile shows fewer than 550,000 distinct CDR3 sequences, roughly 12% of them singletons. Source material: PBMCs. Receptors originate from a human donor in good health (CMV status not recorded). Some clones in this sample may be carry-over from other donors' samples.

There are a few counts of this clonotype. The V call is TRBV2, the J call TRBJ1-5; D gene ambiguous. This CDR3 has 15 amino acids. Germline CDR1 SNHLY, CDR2 FYNNEI. V was cut by 6 bases and J by 2 bases, with 14 bases left in between. CDR3 nucleotides: TGTGCCAGCAGGTCCGAAGGCTTAGGCAATCAGCCCCAGCATTTT. Translation gives CASRSEGLGNQPQHF.

This clonotype was observed at least ten times. The J gene is TRBJ1-1, the V gene TRBV19, with unresolved D. Trimming removed 3 bases at V and 8 bases at J, with 13 bases between. Germline V lookup: CDR1 LNHDA, CDR2 SQIVND (reference sequence). This CDR3 is built from 13 residues. The CDR3 nucleotides read TGTGCCAGTAGTATTGGGCTACGTGGCGAAGCTTTCTTT. Translation: CASSIGLRGEAFF. The complete variable domain, with remaining parts taken from reference TRBV19 and TRBJ1-1, reads DGGITQSPKYLFRKEGQNVTLSCEQNLNHDAMYWYRQDPGQGLRLIYYSQIVNDFQKGDIAEGYSVSREKKESFPLTVTSAQKNPTAFYLCASSIGLRGEAFFGQGTRLTVV.

This clonotype was seen ten or more times. The chain is built from TRBV5-1 and TRBJ1-2, with D perhaps TRBD1 (5 bases). Germline V CDR1 and CDR2: SGHRS, YFSETQ. This CDR3 has 13 residues. Between the trimmed V and J ends, which lost 0 bases and 8 bases, there was a span of 11 bases. The CDR3 region has the DNA TGCGCCAGCAGCTTGGCAGGGACGGAGGGCTACACCTTC. Amino acids: CASSLAGTEGYTF. The whole variable domain, remainder taken from reference TRBV5-1 and TRBJ1-2, is KAGVTQTPRYLIKTRGQQVTLSCSPISGHRSVSWYQQTPGQGLQFLFEYFSETQRNKGNFPGRFSGRQFSNSRSEMNVSTLELGDSALYLCASSLAGTEGYTFGSGTRLTVV.

The sample holds many counts of this clonotype. The J gene is TRBJ1-6, the V gene TRBV28, with 10 bases identical to TRBD1. The V and J ends lost 7 bases and 8 bases, in that order; junction bases with no gene match: 5. Per the germline V gene, CDR1 is MDHEN and CDR2 is SYDVKM. CDR3 length: 14 residues. The CDR3 loop is CASTGDRGYSPLHF. The CDR3 DNA reads as TGTGCCAGCACCGGGGACAGGGGATATTCACCCCTCCACTTT.

This clonotype was counted only a few times. The chain couples TRBV9 to TRBJ1-6; D unclear. The ends were cut back, 0 bases at V and 10 bases at J, with 11 bases in the middle. Germline CDR1 and CDR2: SGDLS and YYNGEE. This CDR3 spans 14 amino acids. DNA for the CDR3: TGTGCCAGCAGCGTAGAGGGAGAGAGGTCACCCCTCCACTTT. Translating it yields CASSVEGERSPLHF.